This TCR beta chain comes out of a study of T-cell memory formation after mild COVID-19 (dated by TCRdb to about 2021). Background for the entire study: Most TCR sequence clusters were specific to one of the two donors. In a couple of donors, T-cell clones that expanded and contracted after mild COVID-19 were followed by sequencing TCRalpha and TCRbeta repertoires longitudinally. Two young, previously healthy adult volunteers, one female and one male, were included in the cohort.

Deletion took 1 base off V and 12 bases off J, with a span of 12 bases between the germline ends. The CDR3 goes from the cysteine to the phenylalanine over 13 residues. Here the CDR3 DNA is all that survives: 39 bases in frame from base 1. The paper as a whole reports these results and caveats: Clones that contracted from day 15 to 85 showed balanced CD4/CD8 phenotypes, whereas a second wave of clones that expanded from day 15 to 37 leaned towards CD4+. Contracting CD4+ clones turned up mainly in the CM and EM memory subsets, whereas EMRA was where CD8+ clones were enriched. Some responding clones were detected in pre-infection memory, which suggested that pre-existing cross-reactive memory T cells had joined the SARS-CoV-2 response. SARS-CoV-2 specificity of the second-wave clones peaking on day 37 was not confirmed. Only two mild cases were covered by the study, and larger cohorts that include severe cases with pre-infection samples were considered necessary.

Instrument used: Illumina NovaSeq 6000. TCRalpha and TCRbeta cDNA libraries were built by 5'RACE with constant-segment primers, adding sample barcodes and unique molecular identifiers. RNA was extracted from every sample with Trizol reagent. Amplification of the libraries took two PCR steps, and the second step added a second sample barcode plus Illumina TruSeq adapters. Sequencing of the libraries was done on an Illumina NovaSeq, producing 2 x 150 bp paired-end reads. Per the original workflow: The reads were demultiplexed and collapsed into UMI-guided consensus sequences using migec v1.2.7. Using mixcr v2.1.11, the UMI consensuses were aligned to TRA and TRB V and J templates and assembled into clonotypes. Expanded or contracted clonotypes were those called significant by both edgeR and NoisET, with noise models trained on biological replicates. For edgeR calls, the thresholds were a false discovery rate-adjusted p below 0.01 and a log2 fold-change of 1. PCA with hierarchical clustering of max-normalized trajectories of the 1000 most abundant clonotypes was used as exploratory dynamics analysis. The CD4 or CD8 phenotype of responding clones was assigned using the separately sequenced CD4+ and CD8+ repertoires. TCRdb applied fastp at Q25 and MiXCR to the public reads, then kept only in-frame beta chains. A single entry per CDR3 protein holds the most common genes and DNA from its merged rows. These V and J calls are TCRdb output, not the study's own analysis. This sample holds over 500,000 distinct CDR3 sequences; about 18% were observed only once. 8.1% of the sample is taken by the ten largest.

Only a few counts were recorded for this clonotype. What antigen it recognizes has not been identified. No much larger clone is present one base from it, and per-base qualities are unavailable. Ficoll-Paque density gradient centrifugation was used to isolate PBMCs. This TCR was sampled from an adult woman who had mild COVID-19 (a few samples of this study predate the infection). The sample titles of this study are shuffled in the database, so cell type and time point are left out; the donor was told from shared clones. Recombination connected TRBV12-3 or TRBV12-4 to TRBJ1-4, and perhaps TRBD1 as D gene, on 5 matching bases. The specimen sequenced was PBMCs or a T cell subset sorted from them (not recorded which). The CDR3 protein: CASSLDEGTELFF. The nucleotide sequence reads as follows: TGTGCCAGCAGTTTAGATGAAGGGACGGAACTGTTTTTT.